This section outlines one T cell receptor (beta chain) sequence together with its context. This clone was seen a single time. Its recognized antigen is unknown. No clone much larger than this one lies a single base away; base qualities are absent. CDR1 is given as MNHNS and CDR2 as SASEGT, both from the germline V gene. Cut back by 9 bases and 4 bases, the V and J ends lie 16 bases apart. Including the terminal cysteine and phenylalanine, the CDR3 comprises 15 residues. The CDR3 DNA has 45 bases and is translated from base 1. This entry is derived from a study of shared clonotypes between healthy human individuals (dated by TCRdb to about 2020). A note on the overall study: A couple of women and a few men aged 18 to 49 years were included in the cohort. Each donor's leukapheresis produced roughly between about 0.9 and 9.5 billion PBMCs. Different laboratories and diverse techniques were used to prepare libraries and sequence TCR repertoires, to increase sequencing depth and limit assay-specific biases. For each donor, CD4 naive and CD4 memory were each run on three plates, CD8 naive on two plates, and CD8 memory on one plate. Blood TCR repertoires of five healthy adults were deeply sequenced to estimate repertoire size and the extent of clonotype sharing between individuals.

The donors were healthy, HIV-negative adults with no recently reported acute infections or vaccinations. Only Caucasian adults living in Nashville, Tennessee, USA were represented among the donors. Magnetic negative selection was used to enrich CD4+ T cells, after which naive cells were positively selected on CD45RA and the negative fraction became the memory subset. After blood collection by leukapheresis, PBMCs were isolated using Ficoll-Histopaque density gradient centrifugation and then cryopreserved in the vapor phase of liquid nitrogen. Purity and quantity of every magnetically sorted T cell population were checked by analytical flow cytometry. Each sorted fraction had its genomic DNA isolated and then quantified by UV absorbance on a Nanodrop 2000c. What the authors observed across the whole study: Clonotypes shared by all four sorted-subset donors showed higher generation probabilities than non-shared clonotypes. Pairwise subsampling indicated that sequencing depth was expected to affect the degree of clonotype sharing among donors. Naive subsets generally had larger estimated clonotype richness than memory subsets did. Sampling was restricted to blood, and TCR repertoires in tissue are likely to differ from TCR repertoires in blood. Because the study included only a small number of donors, the genetic and exposure-history diversity represented was limited. Sharing across a few donors was observed for approximately 5% of naive CD4, around 3.5% of naive CD8, 2% to 2.5% of memory CD4, and approximately 0.41% of memory CD8 clonotypes. Even with the large sequencing depth, rarefaction of the sorted-subset datasets indicated that sequencing was incomplete.

Using the deep immunoSEQ assay, TCR CDR3 regions were amplified from genomic DNA by multiplex PCR. For each cell subset, the extracted genomic DNA was distributed evenly across all wells of several immunoSEQ 96-well plates, and each plate served as one replicate. For sorted subsets, around 200 ng genomic DNA, equal to approximately 30,000 T cell genomes, was loaded into each replicate PCR. Purified libraries were measured with a Qubit 3.0 fluorometer, size-checked on a Bioanalyzer 2100, and measured again with the KAPA Library Quantification kit. Every immunoSEQ 96-well plate was sequenced on a separate single-read 150-cycle Illumina NextSeq 550 flow cell. In the original analysis: Because the immunoSEQ output held only junctional sequences and lacked quality scores, the filtering could not match the filtering applied to full-length reads. Sequences were annotated with PyIR, a Python wrapper for IgBLAST v1.9, using IMGT germline references to assign V/J genes and CDR3. Reads were removed for weak V/J assignments (E-value above 1e-6), missing CDR3, stop codons, out-of-frame junctions, or ambiguous translated residues. A V3J clonotype was defined by an identical inferred V gene, J gene, and CDR3 amino acid sequence. The percentage overlap between two repertoires was calculated by dividing the number of shared unique clonotypes by the size of the smaller repertoire. RTK rarefaction, the Chao1 estimator, and Recon v2.1 estimates of unobserved clonotypes were used to assess repertoire richness. Generation probabilities were computed with OLGA for all TCRbeta clonotypes obtained by the gDNA method from four donors. TCRdb retrieved this table from immuneACCESS and kept in-frame rearrangements only. Not all clones are present; in checked studies, unresolved V genes account for under half, and no reason is known for the remainder. The DNA was the basis for D and trimming; V, J and clone size are from that table. The sample records 2,100,000 or so clones, approximately 94% of which are singletons. Around 0.13% of the sample is taken by the ten largest.

Material for sequencing was naive CD4+ T cells sorted from blood. Per the publication, the cell subset or site label means: CD45RA+ positively selected. The sequence is built from TRBV6-1 and TRBJ1-6, with TRBD1 perhaps the D gene, on 5 matching bases. The source is a man aged 18 to 29 in good health. The nucleotide sequence is given as TGTGCCAGTAGTCTGGACACGGTTTATAATTCACCCCTCCACTTT. The encoded protein is CASSLDTVYNSPLHF.